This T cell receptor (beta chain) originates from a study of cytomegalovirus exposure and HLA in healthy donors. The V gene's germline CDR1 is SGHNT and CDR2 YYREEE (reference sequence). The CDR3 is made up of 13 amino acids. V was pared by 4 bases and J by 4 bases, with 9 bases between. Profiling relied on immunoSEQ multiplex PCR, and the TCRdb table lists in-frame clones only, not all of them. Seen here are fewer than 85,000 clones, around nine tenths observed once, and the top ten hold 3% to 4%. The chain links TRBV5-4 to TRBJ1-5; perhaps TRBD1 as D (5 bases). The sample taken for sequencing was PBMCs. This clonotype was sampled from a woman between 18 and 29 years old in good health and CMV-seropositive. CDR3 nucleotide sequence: TGTGCCAGCAGCCTGGGGCAGAATCAGCCCCAGCATTTT. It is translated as CASSLGQNQPQHF.